This T cell receptor (beta chain) was sequenced in a study of CD8 T cells in ankylosing spondylitis. Concerning this clonotype itself: The antigen is not known.

General study findings and limits: Typical of ankylosing spondylitis blood, it appeared, was a TCR beta motif of seven to nine highly homologous variants.

From germline, CDR1 is DFQATT and CDR2 SNEGSKA (reference sequence). V gave up 0 bases and J gave up 4 bases; unmatched junction bases: 10. CDR3 length: 16 residues. With molecular barcodes, quantitative 5'-RACE was used to make the TCR beta libraries. TCRdb re-derived calls from the 5' RACE reads in MiXCR, one entry per CDR3 protein. The table has 390,000 or so distinct CDR3 sequences, approximately 20% seen once; the top ten hold about a sixth. Sequenced sample: blood, either unsorted or a sorted T cell fraction (not recorded which). The V call is TRBV20-1, the J call TRBJ2-3; 7 positions agree with TRBD2. The receptor was isolated from a male donor with ankylosing spondylitis. The CDR3 spells CSARDLSWGGSDTQYF. The CDR3, as DNA: TGCAGTGCTAGAGATCTTTCCTGGGGGGGTTCAGATACGCAGTATTTT.